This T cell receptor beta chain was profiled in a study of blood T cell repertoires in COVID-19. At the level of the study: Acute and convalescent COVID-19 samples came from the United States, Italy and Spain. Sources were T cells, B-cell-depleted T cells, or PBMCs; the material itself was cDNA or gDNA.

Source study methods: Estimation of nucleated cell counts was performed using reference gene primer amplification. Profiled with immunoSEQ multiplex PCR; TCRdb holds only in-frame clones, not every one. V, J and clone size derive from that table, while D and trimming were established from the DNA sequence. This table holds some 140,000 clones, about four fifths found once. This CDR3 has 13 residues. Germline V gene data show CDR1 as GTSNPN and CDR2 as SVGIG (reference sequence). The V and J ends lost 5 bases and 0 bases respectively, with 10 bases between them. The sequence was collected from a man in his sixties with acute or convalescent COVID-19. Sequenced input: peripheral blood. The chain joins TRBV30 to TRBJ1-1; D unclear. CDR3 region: CAWGRAVNTEAFF. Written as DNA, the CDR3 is TGTGCCTGGGGGCGGGCGGTGAACACTGAAGCTTTCTTT.